These 28 T cell receptor beta chains were all obtained from the same sample, sequenced in a study of T cell responses to AZD1222 COVID-19 vaccine. Sequencing was performed with immunoSEQ multiplex PCR; in TCRdb, only in-frame clones are kept and a portion is missing. This sample has about 180,000 clones, with 70% to 90% found just once. The sequencing used peripheral blood, collected 28 days after the second AZD1222 dose. Receptors were obtained from an adult who received the AZD1222 COVID-19 vaccine.

This chain uses TRBV6-5 with TRBJ2-7; 9 nucleotides align to TRBD1. V shed 5 bases and J 7 bases; nucleotides not matched to a gene: 12. The CDR3 is 15 amino acids. CDR1 and CDR2 from the germline V gene are MNHEY and SVGAGI. CDR3 loop: CASSRMGQGTREQYF. DNA of the CDR3: TGTGCCAGCAGTCGTATGGGACAGGGAACTCGAGAGCAGTACTTC.

As regards this clone: Sequence at one end of the junction differs from germline and may be a read error. Here the CDR3 DNA reads TGCGCCAGCAGCCGGGACAGGGGAACTGATGAAAAACTGTTTTTT. Amino acids: CASSRDRGTDEKLFF. This chain uses TRBV5-1 with TRBJ1-4, with 10 bases that match TRBD1. The length of the CDR3 is 15 residues. Germline V gene sequence: CDR1 SGHRS, CDR2 YFSETQ. The full variable domain, with the rest looked up from reference TRBV5-1 and TRBJ1-4, is KAGVTQTPRYLIKTRGQQVTLSCSPISGHRSVSWYQQTPGQGLQFLFEYFSETQRNKGNFPGRFSGRQFSNSRSEMNVSTLELGDSALYLCASSRDRGTDEKLFFGSGTQLSVL.

The J gene is TRBJ2-7, the V gene TRBV5-6, with D possibly TRBD2 on 5 matching bases. The CDR3 covers 13 residues. Germline-derived CDR1 and CDR2 are SGHDT and YYEEEE. Trimming cost V 3 bases and J 7 bases, with 14 bases left between them. CDR3 coding DNA: TGTGCCAGCAGCTCCGGACCACGGAGGGAGCAGTACTTC. Its protein is CASSSGPRREQYF.

The chain employs TRBV12-3 or TRBV12-4 and TRBJ1-5; possible D gene TRBD1, 5 bases. The length of the CDR3 is 13 residues. The V and J ends lost 6 bases and 5 bases respectively, with 11 bases between them. CDR3 DNA sequence: TGTGCCAGCAGGCTGGGGGGGGATCAGCCCCAGCATTTT. This sequence encodes CASRLGGDQPQHF.

This clone has a handful of counts. The V call is TRBV10-2, the J call TRBJ2-1; D tentatively fits TRBD1 or TRBD2 (5 bases each). This CDR3 contains 14 residues. Germline assignment: CDR1 WSHSY and CDR2 SAAADI. The V gene lost 5 bases and the J gene lost 8 bases, with 16 bases spanning the gap. As DNA, the CDR3 is TGCGCCAGCAGTACCGGGACCTTTTACGATGAGCAGTTCTTC. Translation: CASSTGTFYDEQFF.

The V call is TRBV5-6, the J call TRBJ2-2; 8 bases align to TRBD1. The germline gives CDR1 SGHDT, CDR2 YYEEEE. This CDR3 has 15 residues. Trimming cost V 3 bases and J 1 base; bases outside gene matches: 2. CDR3 sequence reads: CASSSTGVNTGELFF. For the CDR3, the DNA is TGTGCCAGCAGCTCGACAGGGGTGAACACCGGGGAGCTGTTTTTT.

The chain links TRBV5-6 to TRBJ1-6, with D possibly matching TRBD1 (5 bases). CDR3 length equals 14 residues. Trimming left V 0 bases short and J 7 bases short, with 8 bases between. CDR1 is SGHDT and CDR2 is YYEEEE in the germline V gene. In DNA form, the CDR3 reads TGTGCCAGCAGCTTGGGTCAGGGAAATTCACCCCTCCACTTT. Translated: CASSLGQGNSPLHF.

CDR3 nucleotide sequence: TGTGCCAGCAGCTTACTAGGAACTGAAGCTTTCTTT. This gives the protein CASSLLGTEAFF. The chain joins TRBV11-2 to TRBJ1-1; D is uncertain. Looked up from germline, CDR1 is SGHAT and CDR2 is FQNNGV. The CDR3 length is 12 residues. V was pared by 2 bases and J by 5 bases, with 6 bases between.

This clone is a singleton in its sample. The chain carries TRBV7-2 and TRBJ1-5, with 9 bases lining up with TRBD1. With V trimmed by 5 bases and J by 4 bases, 6 bases remained unmatched. CDR3 size: 15 residues. Germline V lookup: CDR1 SGHTA, CDR2 FQGNSA. The CDR3 here is CASSPTGTGNQPQHF. The CDR3 DNA reads as TGTGCCAGCAGCCCGACGGGGACAGGGAATCAGCCCCAGCATTTT. Full variable domain (remainder filled in from reference TRBV7-2 and TRBJ1-5): GAGVSQSPSNKVTEKGKDVELRCDPISGHTALYWYRQSLGQGLEFLIYFQGNSAPDKSGLPSDRFSAERTGGSVSTLTIQRTQQEDSAVYLCASSPTGTGNQPQHFGDGTRLSIL.

V gene TRBV3-1 (or the pseudogene TRBV3-2) combines with J gene TRBJ2-7, with 7 bases matching TRBD1. The length of the CDR3 is 15 residues. Germline assignment: CDR1 LGHDT and CDR2 YNNKEL (reference sequence). J lost 2 bases, V lost 0 bases, and 4 bases had no gene match. CDR3: CASSQDQGVPYEQYF. The CDR3 DNA is TGTGCCAGCAGCCAAGACCAGGGGGTGCCCTACGAGCAGTACTTC.

This clone came up a few times. The rearrangement links TRBV28 to TRBJ1-6; 10 nucleotides align to TRBD1. The CDR3 runs to 14 residues. Germline V lookup: CDR1 MDHEN, CDR2 SYDVKM. V was clipped by 5 bases and J by 9 bases; unmatched bases: 4. CDR3 in amino acids: CASSLDRGLSPLHF. The CDR3 DNA reads TGTGCCAGCAGTCTTGACAGGGGGCTTTCACCCCTCCACTTT.

The chain has TRBV30 and TRBJ2-7; D not certain. With 3 bases removed from V and 1 base from J, the gap between germline ends came to 7 bases. Germline CDR1 and CDR2: GTSNPN and SVGIG (reference sequence). This CDR3 contains 12 residues. The CDR3 DNA sequence: TGTGCCTGGAGCCTAGTATCCTACGAGCAGTACTTC. Protein product: CAWSLVSYEQYF.

The chain joins TRBV19 to TRBJ1-4, with 8 nucleotides matching TRBD1. From germline, CDR1 is LNHDA and CDR2 SQIVND (reference sequence). V dropped 3 bases and J dropped 8; count of bases not matched to a gene: 8. The CDR3 contains 15 residues. CDR3 sequence (DNA): TGTGCCAGTAGTATGGACAGGGATATAATCGAAAAACTGTTTTTT. Protein sequence: CASSMDRDIIEKLFF.

In regard to this clone: The junction does not match germline at one end; this may be a read error. The chain carries TRBV25-1 and TRBJ2-7, with 7 nucleotides matching TRBD2. This CDR3 contains 15 residues. CDR1 is MGHDK, CDR2 SYGVNS, per germline. DNA of the CDR3: TGTGCCAGCAGTCACCCGGGGGGAGGAGACTACGGGCAGTACTTC. Translating it yields CASSHPGGGDYGQYF.

The chain couples TRBV7-8 to TRBJ1-5; TRBD1 is a possible D gene (5 bases). CDR1 SGHVS and CDR2 FQNEAQ come from the germline V gene. The germline V and J ends were trimmed by 4 bases and 3 bases, with 19 bases remaining between them. This CDR3 comprises 17 residues. CDR3 coding DNA: TGTGCCAGCAGCTCCCCCGGGGGGGACCTCCTCAATCAGCCCCAGCATTTT. This encodes CASSSPGGDLLNQPQHF.

The chain couples TRBV5-1 to TRBJ1-4, with a possible D match to TRBD1 (5 bases). V dropped 0 bases and J dropped 3 bases, with 12 bases sitting between them. Germline V gene sequence: CDR1 SGHRS, CDR2 YFSETQ. CDR3 length equals 16 residues. CDR3 in DNA: TGCGCCAGCAGCTTGGCCGGAGGGGCGGCTAATGAAAAACTGTTTTTT. Protein sequence: CASSLAGGAANEKLFF.

V is TRBV5-1 and J is TRBJ1-2; no firm D call. Germline CDR1 SGHRS, CDR2 YFSETQ. CDR3 length equals 14 residues. Trimming removed 0 bases from V and 7 bases from J, with 13 bases in between. The CDR3 reads CASSLGGEVGGYTF. CDR3 DNA: TGCGCCAGCAGCTTGGGGGGAGAAGTAGGTGGCTACACCTTC.

In DNA form, the CDR3 reads TGTGCCAGCAGTCAGACAGGGATAGTCTATGGCTACACCTTC. Translation: CASSQTGIVYGYTF. This chain links TRBV2 with TRBJ1-2; 7 bases are a match to TRBD1. V trimming: 5 bases; J trimming: 4 bases; junction bases outside the gene matches: 7. The CDR3 has 14 amino acids. CDR1 is SNHLY, CDR2 FYNNEI, per germline.

The chain recombines TRBV3-1 (or the pseudogene TRBV3-2) with TRBJ1-6, with TRBD1 identical over 7 bases. Trimming at V came to 8 bases and at J to 0 bases, leaving 16 bases not matched to a gene. The CDR3 runs 19 residues. Looked up from germline, CDR1 is LGHDT and CDR2 is YNNKEL (reference sequence). CDR3 protein: CASPGDSGTESSYNSPLHF. For the CDR3, the DNA is TGTGCCAGCCCTGGAGATTCCGGGACAGAAAGCTCCTATAATTCACCCCTCCACTTT.

This rearrangement joins TRBV5-1 to TRBJ2-7, with 7 bases identical to TRBD1. This CDR3 comprises 13 residues. The germline V gene encodes CDR1 SGHRS and CDR2 YFSETQ. V was clipped by 3 bases and J by 6 bases; unmatched bases: 6. The CDR3 spells CASSSTGFSEQYF. CDR3 sequence (DNA): TGCGCCAGCAGCTCGACAGGGTTCAGCGAGCAGTACTTC.

This clone was seen just once. The CDR3, as DNA: TGTGCCAGCAGCCCGGGGACAGGGCATGGCTACACCTTC. Translating gives CASSPGTGHGYTF. The V gene is TRBV7-2, the J gene TRBJ1-2; 9 bases align to TRBD1. Germline assignment: CDR1 SGHTA and CDR2 FQGNSA. The CDR3 loop spans 13 amino acids. Germline trimming cut 5 bases from V and 6 bases from J; bases unmatched to any gene: 4.

CDR3 nucleotides: TGTGCCAGCAGTAACCTGCGGGGGGGCAACTATGGCTACACCTTC. This translates into CASSNLRGGNYGYTF. This sequence joins TRBV6-5 and TRBJ1-2; tentative D call: TRBD1 (6 bases). There are 15 residues in the CDR3. The V and J ends lost 5 bases and 2 bases respectively, with 15 bases between them. Per germline, CDR1 MNHEY and CDR2 SVGAGI.

V is TRBV20-1 and J is TRBJ1-3; D is unresolved. This CDR3 is 11 amino acids long. The germline V gene encodes CDR1 DFQATT and CDR2 SNEGSKA (reference sequence). Trimming left V 7 bases short and J 4 bases short, with 8 bases between. DNA for the CDR3: TGCAGTGGAGTTCAGGGAAACACCATATATTTT. Its translation: CSGVQGNTIYF.

This chain links TRBV9 with TRBJ2-7; 10 bases align to TRBD1. The CDR3 sequence is 14 residues long. V shed 3 bases and J 8 bases; nucleotides not matched to a gene: 8. CDR1 SGDLS and CDR2 YYNGEE come from the germline V gene. CDR3 region: CASSAGTGVNQQYF. CDR3 DNA: TGTGCCAGCAGCGCGGGGACAGGGGTTAATCAGCAGTACTTC.

The J gene is TRBJ1-2, the V gene TRBV3-1 (or the pseudogene TRBV3-2), with TRBD1 matching 10 bases. The V segment lost 2 bases and the J segment 1 base; nucleotides outside the gene matches: 7. Germline V gene data show CDR1 as LGHDT and CDR2 as YNNKEL (reference sequence). CDR3 length: 17 residues. CDR3 in amino acids: CASSQLDRGRINYGYTF. The DNA of the CDR3 is TGTGCCAGCAGCCAACTTGACAGGGGGCGAATTAACTATGGCTACACCTTC.

The chain recombines TRBV19 with TRBJ2-7; 7 bases agree with TRBD2. CDR1 and CDR2 from the germline V gene are LNHDA and SQIVND (reference sequence). This CDR3 spans 14 amino acids. V was pared by 3 bases and J by 4 bases, with 6 bases of the junction left unmatched. The CDR3 protein is CASSMERGLYEQYF. DNA of the CDR3: TGTGCCAGTAGTATGGAGCGGGGTCTTTACGAGCAGTACTTC.

The chain couples TRBV6-5 to TRBJ2-2, with 8 nucleotides matching TRBD2. Trimming at V came to 9 bases and at J to 5 bases, leaving 8 bases not matched to a gene. This CDR3 spans 14 amino acids. From germline, CDR1 is MNHEY and CDR2 SVGAGI. This chain's CDR3 is CASYRPGGTGELFF. CDR3 bases: TGTGCCAGTTACCGACCGGGGGGGACCGGGGAGCTGTTTTTT.

The gene calls are TRBV11-3 and TRBJ2-2, with 8 bases that match TRBD1. Germline trimming cut 4 bases from V and 1 base from J; bases unmatched to any gene: 2. This CDR3 is built from 15 residues. Per the germline V gene, CDR1 is SGHNT and CDR2 is YENEEA. CDR3 loop: CASSSGTGNTGELFF. CDR3 bases: TGTGCCAGCAGCTCCGGGACAGGGAACACCGGGGAGCTGTTTTTT.